This T cell receptor beta chain is drawn from a study of cytomegalovirus exposure and HLA in healthy donors. Regarding the study as a whole: Later on, a genetic analysis was performed. It linked a missense variant in DCLRE1C with V- and J-gene trimming of TCR beta. A classifier reportedly called cytomegalovirus status with high sensitivity and specificity.

Concerning this clone: Antigen specificity is unknown.

60 Vbeta and 13 Jbeta primers were used in PCR. Sequencing used immunoSEQ multiplex PCR; TCRdb keeps in-frame clones, though not all of them. In the table there are roughly 160,000 clones, around 88% of which are singletons. The CDR3 has 12 residues. V lost 6 bases, J lost 1 base, and 6 bases lay in between. Germline CDR1 and CDR2: KGHSH and LQKENI. The V and J genes are TRBV18 and TRBJ1-2, with D unresolved. The receptor comes from a woman in her twenties or thirties in good health and CMV-seronegative. Sequencing was performed on PBMCs. The CDR3 nucleotides are TGTGCCAGCTCTTCCCTTAACTATGGCTACACCTTC. This gives the protein CASSSLNYGYTF.